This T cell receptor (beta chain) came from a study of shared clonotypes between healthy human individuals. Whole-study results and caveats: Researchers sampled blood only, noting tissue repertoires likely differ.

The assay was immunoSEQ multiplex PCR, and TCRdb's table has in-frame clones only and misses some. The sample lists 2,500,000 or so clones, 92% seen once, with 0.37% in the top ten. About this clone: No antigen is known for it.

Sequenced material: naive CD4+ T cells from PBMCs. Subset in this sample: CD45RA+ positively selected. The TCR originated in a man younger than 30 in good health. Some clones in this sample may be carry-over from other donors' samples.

CDR3 sequence reads: CASSRRWGQGYGYTF. CDR3 coding DNA: TGTGCCAGCAGCCGCCGGTGGGGGCAGGGCTATGGCTACACCTTC. V and J are TRBV7-2 and TRBJ1-2; maybe TRBD1 (6 bases). This CDR3 region has 15 residues. V was clipped by 5 bases and J by 4 bases, with 17 bases between them. CDR1 and CDR2 (germline): SGHTA, FQGNSA.